A selection of T cell receptor beta chains follows, all from one sample in a study of blood T cell repertoires in COVID-19. TCRdb keeps only in-frame clones here, not all; method: immunoSEQ multiplex PCR. The sample lists around 95,000 clones; roughly nine tenths were seen once. Sample: peripheral blood. The source is a man aged 50-60 years with active COVID-19. CDR3s include the opening cysteine and the closing phenylalanine or tryptophan.

>TRBJ1-1|TRBV7-6
CASSPYASGTLNTEAFF
>TRBJ1-1|TRBV19
CASSLRRNSGEAFF
>TRBJ1-6|TRBV4-2
CASSQDGGIGSPLHF
>TRBJ1-6|TRBV7-6
CASRGSYNSPLHF
>TRBJ1-6|TRBV7-6
CASSFLSGGGLINSPLHF
>TRBJ2-7|TRBV2
CASSVERGVSYEQYF
>TRBJ1-2|TRBV19
CASSQGTGKVTYGYTF
>TRBJ2-7|TRBV5-1
CASSPGQGIHEQYF
>TRBJ1-2|TRBV27
CASSLRGSRGYTF
>TRBJ2-1|TRBV3-1/TRBV3-2
CASSQGTAIYNEQFF
>TRBJ1-1|TRBV11-2
CASSFNFVMTTNTEAFF
>TRBJ2-1|TRBV11-3
CASSSSRDRVRNEQFF
>TRBJ1-5|TRBV19
CASSIGRFGNQPQHF
>TRBJ2-3|TRBV19
CASSPGQGLGTQYF
>TRBJ1-5|TRBV27
CASSLGAGGKQPQHF
>TRBJ2-1|TRBV19
CASSTTGTGLWYNEQFF
>TRBJ2-7|TRBV6-5
CATRGDSYEQYF
>TRBJ1-1|TRBV5-1
CASSLGQRGLNTEAFF
>TRBJ2-5|TRBV5-1
CASSLSGGRETQYF
>TRBJ1-5|TRBV3-1/TRBV3-2
CASSQEGQYQHF
>TRBJ2-1|TRBV24-1
CATSDVGTGGALDHNEQFF
>TRBJ2-1|TRBV7-6
CASSPTGLAASYNEQFF
>TRBJ1-1|TRBV5-5
CASSLATGTMNTEAFF
>TRBJ2-1|TRBV12-5
CASGPQDRSYNEQFF
>TRBJ2-5|TRBV19
CASSTQLAGGPRETQYF
>TRBJ1-2|TRBV18
CASSPGQANIYGYTF
>TRBJ1-3|TRBV5-1
CASSSTTGTGNTIYF
>TRBJ2-5|TRBV6-5
CASSYRPSGGLETQYF
>TRBJ2-1|TRBV15
CATSPPGGFYEQFF
>TRBJ1-5|TRBV6-5
CASSLSHDSNQPQHF
>TRBJ1-2|TRBV5-5
CASSLDRSNYGYTF
>TRBJ2-3|TRBV19
CASQVAGRTDTQYF
>TRBJ2-2|TRBV5-5
CASSLDYQSGELFF
>TRBJ1-6|TRBV7-9
CASKGQSSNSPLHF
>TRBJ1-3|TRBV18
CASSPPMEPRGNTIYF
>TRBJ2-3|TRBV5-1
CASSLNRPTDTQYF
>TRBJ2-1|TRBV5-1
CASSLVQGGQSNNEQFF
>TRBJ1-1|TRBV29-1
CSVEGGLNTEAFF
>TRBJ2-1|TRBV29-1
CSVGKDRLWNEQFF
>TRBJ1-5|TRBV11-2
CASSPGRGGGQPQHF
>TRBJ2-1|TRBV5-1
CASKRGDLDEQFF
>TRBJ2-3|TRBV15
CATSRREALGTQYF
>TRBJ2-1|TRBV6-1
CASSEVASGPDEQFF
>TRBJ2-5|TRBV6-5
CASRRTGLETQYF
>TRBJ2-2|TRBV15
CATSTDRGSSGELFF
>TRBJ1-1|TRBV27
CASSGRLSTEAFF
>TRBJ2-1|TRBV3-1/TRBV3-2
CASSQALRLAGGEQFF
>TRBJ2-1|TRBV7-6
CASSPNRLGNEQFF
>TRBJ1-2|TRBV5-4
CASSPRTGGGNGYTF
>TRBJ2-7|TRBV7-2
CASSFDRGPSYEQYF
>TRBJ2-1|TRBV6-5
CASSSHSSYNEQFF
>TRBJ2-1|TRBV9
CASSVTSGGASNEQFF
>TRBJ2-3|TRBV7-8
CASSADRGNTQYF